These 6 T cell receptor beta chains were sequenced from one sample in a study of shared clonotypes between healthy human individuals. Some clones are missing from TCRdb's copy, which holds only in-frame ones; the method was immunoSEQ multiplex PCR. This table has millions of clones, around 90% appearing once. Sequencing was carried out using naive CD4+ T cells sorted from blood. The subset was: CD45RA+ positively selected. Receptors were obtained from a man between 18 and 35 years old in good health.

V and J are TRBV28 and TRBJ1-4; TRBD1 matches 10 bases. CDR1 is MDHEN and CDR2 is SYDVKM in the germline V gene. The CDR3 spans 15 residues. V lost 5 bases and J lost 10; bases outside the gene matches: 10. The CDR3: CASSLNGQGVGKLFF. In DNA form, the CDR3 reads TGTGCCAGCAGTCTAAACGGACAGGGGGTAGGAAAACTGTTTTTT. The variable domain in full, completed from reference TRBV28 and TRBJ1-4, reads DVKVTQSSRYLVKRTGEKVFLECVQDMDHENMFWYRQDPGLGLRLIYFSYDVKMKEKGDIPEGYSVSREKKERFSLILESASTNQTSMYLCASSLNGQGVGKLFFGSGTQLSVL.

The J gene is TRBJ1-1, the V gene TRBV10-3, with TRBD1 matching over 7 bases. The CDR3 is 14 residues long. Germline V CDR1 and CDR2: ENHRY, SYGVKD. V was pared by 4 bases and J by 3 bases, with 5 bases of the junction left unmatched. Here the CDR3 reads CAISGRQGYTEAFF. The CDR3 DNA reads as TGTGCCATCAGTGGACGACAGGGCTACACTGAAGCTTTCTTT.

V and J are TRBV30 and TRBJ1-5; possible D gene TRBD1, 5 bases. The CDR3 is 14 amino acids. The germline V and J ends were trimmed by 4 bases and 1 base, with 11 bases remaining between them. From germline, CDR1 is GTSNPN and CDR2 SVGIG (reference sequence). The DNA for the CDR3 is TGTGCCTGGACCCTGTGGGGGAGCAATCAGCCCCAGCATTTT. Translation: CAWTLWGSNQPQHF.

On this clone: The sample carries other DNA sequences with the same CDR3. This rearrangement joins TRBV30 to TRBJ1-6, with 10 bases fitting TRBD1. This CDR3 spans 16 amino acids. Germline V gene data show CDR1 as GTSNPN and CDR2 as SVGIG (reference sequence). V shed 1 base and J 1 base; nucleotides not matched to a gene: 1. The CDR3 is CAWSGDRGSYNSPLHF. CDR3 coding DNA: TGTGCCTGGAGTGGGGACAGGGGATCCTATAATTCACCCCTCCACTTT. The variable domain in full, completed from reference TRBV30 and TRBJ1-6, reads SQTIHQWPATLVQPVGSPLSLECTVEGTSNPNLYWYRQAAGRGLQLLFYSVGIGQISSEVPQNLSASRPQDRQFILSSKKLLLSDSGFYLCAWSGDRGSYNSPLHFGNGTRLTVT.

As regards this clone: One end of the junction varies from germline; a read error may be responsible. The genes are TRBV9 and TRBJ1-2; weak D call: TRBD1 (5 bases). The CDR3 extends over 13 amino acids. From germline, CDR1 is SGDLS and CDR2 YYNGEE. The CDR3 reads CASSRDFNYGYTF. DNA of the CDR3: TGTGCCAGCAGCCGGGACTTTAACTATGGCTACACCTTT. The full variable domain, in which reference TRBV9 and TRBJ1-2 provide the parts outside the CDR3, is DSGVTQTPKHLITATGQRVTLRCSPRSGDLSVYWYQQSLDQGLQFLIQYYNGEERAKGNILERFSAQQFPDLHSELNLSSLELGDSALYFCASSRDFNYGYTFGSGTRLTVV.

The rearrangement joins TRBV9 to TRBJ1-1, with D unclear. Germline CDR1 is SGDLS and CDR2 is YYNGEE. V lost 0 bases and J lost 11, with 20 bases in between. The CDR3 has 15 amino acids. Here the CDR3 reads CASSVASADQKTAFF. In DNA form, the CDR3 reads TGTGCCAGCAGCGTAGCGTCGGCGGATCAAAAGACGGCTTTCTTT. The complete variable domain, with remaining parts taken from reference TRBV9 and TRBJ1-1, reads DSGVTQTPKHLITATGQRVTLRCSPRSGDLSVYWYQQSLDQGLQFLIQYYNGEERAKGNILERFSAQQFPDLHSELNLSSLELGDSALYFCASSVASADQKTAFFGQGTRLTVV.